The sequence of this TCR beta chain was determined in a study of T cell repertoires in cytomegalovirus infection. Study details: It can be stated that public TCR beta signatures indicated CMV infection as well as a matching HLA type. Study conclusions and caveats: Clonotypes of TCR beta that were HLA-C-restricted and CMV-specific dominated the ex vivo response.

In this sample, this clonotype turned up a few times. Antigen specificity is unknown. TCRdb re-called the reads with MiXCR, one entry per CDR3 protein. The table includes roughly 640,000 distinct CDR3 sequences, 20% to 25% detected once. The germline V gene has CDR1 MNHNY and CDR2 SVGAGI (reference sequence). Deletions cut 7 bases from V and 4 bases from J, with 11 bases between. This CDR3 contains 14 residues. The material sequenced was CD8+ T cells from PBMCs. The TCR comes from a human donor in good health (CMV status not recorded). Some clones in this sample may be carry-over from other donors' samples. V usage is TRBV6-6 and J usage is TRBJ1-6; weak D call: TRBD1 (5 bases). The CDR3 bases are TGTGCCAGCACCTGGGGGGATTATAATTCACCCCTCCACTTT. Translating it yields CASTWGDYNSPLHF.